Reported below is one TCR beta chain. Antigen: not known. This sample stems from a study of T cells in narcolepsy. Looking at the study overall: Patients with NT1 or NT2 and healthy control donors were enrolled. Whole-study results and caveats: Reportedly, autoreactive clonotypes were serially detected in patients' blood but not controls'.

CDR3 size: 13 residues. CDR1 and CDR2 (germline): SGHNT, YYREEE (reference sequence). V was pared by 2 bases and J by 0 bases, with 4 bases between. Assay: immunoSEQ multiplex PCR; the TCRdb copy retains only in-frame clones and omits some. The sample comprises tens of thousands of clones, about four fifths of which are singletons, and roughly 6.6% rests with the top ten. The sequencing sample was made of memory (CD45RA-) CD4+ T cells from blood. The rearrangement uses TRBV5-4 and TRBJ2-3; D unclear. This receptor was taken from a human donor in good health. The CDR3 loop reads CASSFPSTDTQYF. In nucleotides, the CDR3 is TGTGCCAGCAGCTTCCCCAGCACAGATACGCAGTATTTT. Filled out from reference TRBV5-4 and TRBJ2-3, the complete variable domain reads ETGVTQSPTHLIKTRGQQVTLRCSSQSGHNTVSWYQQALGQGPQFIFQYYREEENGRGNFPPRFSGLQFPNYSSELNVNALELDDSALYLCASSFPSTDTQYFGPGTRLTVL.